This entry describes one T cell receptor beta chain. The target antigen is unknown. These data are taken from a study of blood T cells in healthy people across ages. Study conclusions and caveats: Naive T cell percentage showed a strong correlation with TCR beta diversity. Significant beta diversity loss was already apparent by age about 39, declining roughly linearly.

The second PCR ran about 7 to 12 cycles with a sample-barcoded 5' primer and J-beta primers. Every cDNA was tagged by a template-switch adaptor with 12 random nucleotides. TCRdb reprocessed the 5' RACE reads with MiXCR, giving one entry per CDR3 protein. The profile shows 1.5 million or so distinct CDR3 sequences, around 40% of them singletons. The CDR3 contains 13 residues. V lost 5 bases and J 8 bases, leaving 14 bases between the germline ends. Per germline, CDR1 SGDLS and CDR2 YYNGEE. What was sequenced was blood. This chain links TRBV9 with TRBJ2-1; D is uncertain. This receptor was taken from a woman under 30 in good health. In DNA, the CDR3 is TGTGCCAGCAGAAGTATCGGCGTTTATGAGCAGTTCTTC. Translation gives CASRSIGVYEQFF.